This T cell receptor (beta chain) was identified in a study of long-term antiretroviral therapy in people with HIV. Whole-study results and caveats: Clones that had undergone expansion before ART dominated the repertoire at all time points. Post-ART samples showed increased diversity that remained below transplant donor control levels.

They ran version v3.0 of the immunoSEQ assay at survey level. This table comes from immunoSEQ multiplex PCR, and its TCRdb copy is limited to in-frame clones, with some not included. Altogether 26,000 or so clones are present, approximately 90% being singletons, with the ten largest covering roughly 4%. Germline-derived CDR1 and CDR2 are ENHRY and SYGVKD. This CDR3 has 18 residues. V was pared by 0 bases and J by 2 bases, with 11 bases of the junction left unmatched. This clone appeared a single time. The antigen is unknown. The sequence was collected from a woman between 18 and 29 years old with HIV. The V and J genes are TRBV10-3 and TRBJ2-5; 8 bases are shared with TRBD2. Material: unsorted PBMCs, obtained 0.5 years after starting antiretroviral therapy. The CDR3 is CAISESMVSSSGQETQYF. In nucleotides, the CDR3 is TGTGCCATCAGTGAGTCGATGGTTTCGTCTAGCGGGCAAGAGACCCAGTACTTC.